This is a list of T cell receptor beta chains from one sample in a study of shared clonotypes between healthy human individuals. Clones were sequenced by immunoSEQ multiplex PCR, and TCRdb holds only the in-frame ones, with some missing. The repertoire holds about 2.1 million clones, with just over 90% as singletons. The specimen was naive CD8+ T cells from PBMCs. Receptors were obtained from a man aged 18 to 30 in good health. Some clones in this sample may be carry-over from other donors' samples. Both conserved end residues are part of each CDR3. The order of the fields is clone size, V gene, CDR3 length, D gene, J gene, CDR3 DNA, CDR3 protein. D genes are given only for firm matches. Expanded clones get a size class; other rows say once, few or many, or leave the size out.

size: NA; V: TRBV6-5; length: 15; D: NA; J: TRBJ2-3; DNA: TGTGCCAGCAGGCCCGCCCGGGCGAGCACAGATACGCAGTATTTT; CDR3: CASRPARASTDTQYF
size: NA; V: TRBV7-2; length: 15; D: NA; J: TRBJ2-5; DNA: TGTGCCAGCAGCTTTTATCGCGACTCCCAAGAGACCCAGTACTTC; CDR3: CASSFYRDSQETQYF
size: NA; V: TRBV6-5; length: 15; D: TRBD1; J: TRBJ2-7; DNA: TGTGCCAGCAGAGCTCTCCGGGACAGATACTACGAGCAGTACTTC; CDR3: CASRALRDRYYEQYF
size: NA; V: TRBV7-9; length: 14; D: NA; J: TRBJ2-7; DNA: TGTGCCAGCAGCCCAGGACTGAATTCCTACGAGCAGTACTTC; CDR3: CASSPGLNSYEQYF
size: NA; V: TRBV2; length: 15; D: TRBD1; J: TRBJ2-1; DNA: TGTGCCAGCAGTGCCGGGACAGGTTACAGAAATGAGCAGTTCTTC; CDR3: CASSAGTGYRNEQFF
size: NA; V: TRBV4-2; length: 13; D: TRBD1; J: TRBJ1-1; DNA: TGTGCCAGCAGCCAATGGCAGGGGGCTGAAGCTTTCTTT; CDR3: CASSQWQGAEAFF
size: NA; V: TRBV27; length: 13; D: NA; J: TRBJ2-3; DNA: TGTGCCAGCAGTTTATCGGTCTCAGATACGCAGTATTTT; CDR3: CASSLSVSDTQYF
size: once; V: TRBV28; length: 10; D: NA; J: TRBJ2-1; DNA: TGTGCCAGCAGGGGGAACGAGCAGTTCTTC; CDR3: CASRGNEQFF
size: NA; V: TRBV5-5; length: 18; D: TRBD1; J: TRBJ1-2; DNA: TGTGCCAGCAGCTTGGATTTACAGGGGGCATTGCGTCTCGATGGCTACACCTTC; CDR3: CASSLDLQGALRLDGYTF
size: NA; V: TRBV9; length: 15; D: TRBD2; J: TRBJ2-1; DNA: TGTGCCAGCAGCGGAGCGGGAGCTGACTACAATGAGCAGTTCTTC; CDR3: CASSGAGADYNEQFF
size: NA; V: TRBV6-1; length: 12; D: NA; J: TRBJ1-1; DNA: TGTGCCAGCACCACGGGGGGCACTGAAGCTTTCTTT; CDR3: CASTTGGTEAFF
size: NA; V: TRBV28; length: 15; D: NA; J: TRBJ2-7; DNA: TGTGCCAGCAGTTTATCTAGCAGGGACTCCTACGAGCAGTACTTC; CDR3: CASSLSSRDSYEQYF
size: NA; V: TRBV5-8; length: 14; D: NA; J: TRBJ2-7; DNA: TGTGCCAGCAGCTTGGGTCAAGGCCACTACGAGCAGTACTTC; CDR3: CASSLGQGHYEQYF
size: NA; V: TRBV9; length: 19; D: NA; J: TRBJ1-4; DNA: TGTGCCAGCAGCGTAGATCTGTCAGGGGCTACGACCATGGAAGGAAAACTGTTTTTT; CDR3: CASSVDLSGATTMEGKLFF
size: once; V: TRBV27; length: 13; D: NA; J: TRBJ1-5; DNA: TGTGCCAGCAGTTTCTCTGGGAATCAGCCCCAGCATTTT; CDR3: CASSFSGNQPQHF
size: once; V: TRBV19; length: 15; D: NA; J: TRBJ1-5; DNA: TGTGCCAGTAGCCCCGGCTACAGCAGCAATCAGCCCCAGCATTTT; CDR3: CASSPGYSSNQPQHF
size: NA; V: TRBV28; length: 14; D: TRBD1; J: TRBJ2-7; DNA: TGTGCCAGCAGTCTTCGGGACAGGGCCTACGAGCAGTACTTC; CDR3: CASSLRDRAYEQYF
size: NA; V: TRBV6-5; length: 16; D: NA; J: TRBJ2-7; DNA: TGTGCCAGCAGTTACTCGGAGGGGGGCGAAGTCTACGAGCAGTACTTC; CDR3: CASSYSEGGEVYEQYF
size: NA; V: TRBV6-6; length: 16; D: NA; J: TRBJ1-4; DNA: TGTGCCAGCAGTTACTCGATTGGGGCCGCTAATGAAAAACTGTTTTTT; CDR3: CASSYSIGAANEKLFF
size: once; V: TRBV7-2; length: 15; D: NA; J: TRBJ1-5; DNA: TGTGCCAGCGTCGCAGGCCTTAATAGCAATCAGCCCCAGCATTTT; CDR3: CASVAGLNSNQPQHF
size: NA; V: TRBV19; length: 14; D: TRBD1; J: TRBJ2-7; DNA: TGTGCCAGTAGCCGACAGGGGGATACCTACGAGCAGTACTTC; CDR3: CASSRQGDTYEQYF
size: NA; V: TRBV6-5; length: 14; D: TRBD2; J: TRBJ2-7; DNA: TGTGCCAGCGGCATAATAGCGGGAGACGGCGAGCAGTACTTC; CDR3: CASGIIAGDGEQYF
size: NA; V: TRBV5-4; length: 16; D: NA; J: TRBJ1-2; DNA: TGTGCCAGCAGCTACCCCACAGGGAGTCCTAACTATGGCTACACCTTC; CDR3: CASSYPTGSPNYGYTF
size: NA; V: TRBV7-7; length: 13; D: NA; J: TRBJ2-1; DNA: TGTGCCAGCAGCTGGGACATCTACAATGAGCAGTTCTTC; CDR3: CASSWDIYNEQFF
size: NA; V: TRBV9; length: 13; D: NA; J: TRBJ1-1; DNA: TGTGCCAGCAGCGTAGGGGCAGCCTTTGAAGCTTTCTTT; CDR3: CASSVGAAFEAFF
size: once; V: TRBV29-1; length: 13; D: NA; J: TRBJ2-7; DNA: TGCAGCGTTGAACCGGGGCGCCGAGGCGAGCAGTACTTC; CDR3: CSVEPGRRGEQYF
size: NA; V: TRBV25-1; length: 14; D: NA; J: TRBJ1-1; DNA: TGTGCCAGCAGTGTAAGGGAGAGAGACACTGAAGCTTTCTTT; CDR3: CASSVRERDTEAFF
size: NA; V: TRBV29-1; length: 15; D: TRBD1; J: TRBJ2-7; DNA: TGCAGCGTTGAAGGGGGACAGGGGACCTCCTACGAGCAGTACTTC; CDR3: CSVEGGQGTSYEQYF
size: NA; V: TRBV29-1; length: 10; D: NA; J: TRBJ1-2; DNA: TGCAGCGTTGTTCAGGTTGGCTACACCTTC; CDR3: CSVVQVGYTF
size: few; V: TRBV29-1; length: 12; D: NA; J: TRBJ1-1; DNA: TGCAGCGTTGATGGTGGATTCACTGAAGCTTTCTTT; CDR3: CSVDGGFTEAFF
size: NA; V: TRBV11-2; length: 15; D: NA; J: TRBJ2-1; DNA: TGTGCCAGCAGCTTGACGGGAGATCTGAGGAATGAGCAGTTCTTC; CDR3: CASSLTGDLRNEQFF
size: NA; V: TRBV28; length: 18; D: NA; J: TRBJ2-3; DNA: TGTGCCAGCAGTACCAGTATCTTGTCGGCAGGGTACACAGATACGCAGTATTTT; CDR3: CASSTSILSAGYTDTQYF
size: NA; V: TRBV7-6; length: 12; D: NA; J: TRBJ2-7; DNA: TGTGCCAGCAGCTTAGTATTCGACGAGCAGTACTTC; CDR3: CASSLVFDEQYF
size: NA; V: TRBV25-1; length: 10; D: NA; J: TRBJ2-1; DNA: TGTGCCAGCAGTTGGAATGAGCAGTTCTTC; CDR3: CASSWNEQFF
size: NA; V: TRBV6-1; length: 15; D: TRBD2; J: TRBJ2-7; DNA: TGTGCCAGCATCGGACTAGCGGGAGTCAACTACGAGCAGTACTTC; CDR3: CASIGLAGVNYEQYF
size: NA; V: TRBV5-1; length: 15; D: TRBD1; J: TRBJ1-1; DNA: TGCGCCAGCCTCACAGGGGGCGTAATGAACACTGAAGCTTTCTTT; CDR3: CASLTGGVMNTEAFF
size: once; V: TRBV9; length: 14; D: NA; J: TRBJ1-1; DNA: TGTGCCAGCAGCTTCCAGGGAAGGGACACTGAAGCTTTCTTT; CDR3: CASSFQGRDTEAFF
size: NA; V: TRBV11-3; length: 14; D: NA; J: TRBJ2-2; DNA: TGTGCCAGCAGCTTAGCGTTCGGGTTCGGGGAGCTGTTTTTT; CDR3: CASSLAFGFGELFF
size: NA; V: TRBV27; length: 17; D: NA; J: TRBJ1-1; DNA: TGTGCCAGCAACAAAGACTGGGACACACTGCCGAACACTGAAGCTTTCTTT; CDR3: CASNKDWDTLPNTEAFF
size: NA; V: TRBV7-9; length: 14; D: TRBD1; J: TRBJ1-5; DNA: TGTGCCAGCAGTGGGGACAGGGGCAATCAGCCCCAGCATTTT; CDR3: CASSGDRGNQPQHF
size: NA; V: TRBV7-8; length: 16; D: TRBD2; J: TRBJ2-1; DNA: TGTGCCAGCAGCTCAAGACTAGCGGGAGTTGTTAATGAGCAGTTCTTC; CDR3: CASSSRLAGVVNEQFF
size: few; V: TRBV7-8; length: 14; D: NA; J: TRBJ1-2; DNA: TGTGCCAGCAGCTTCGGTGAAGGGAACTATGGCTACACCTTC; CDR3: CASSFGEGNYGYTF
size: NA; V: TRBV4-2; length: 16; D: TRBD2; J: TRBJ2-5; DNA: TGTGCCAGCAGCCAAGCGTGGTCGGGGGAGGGAGAGACCCAGTACTTC; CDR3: CASSQAWSGEGETQYF
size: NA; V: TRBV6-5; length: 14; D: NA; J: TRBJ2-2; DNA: TGTGCCAGCAGCCCAGCTAGGTTCAGCGGGGAGCTGTTTTTT; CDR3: CASSPARFSGELFF
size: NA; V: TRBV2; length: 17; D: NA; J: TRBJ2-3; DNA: TGTGCCAGCAGTGAAGAATGGATAGAGCCTAGCACAGATACGCAGTATTTT; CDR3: CASSEEWIEPSTDTQYF
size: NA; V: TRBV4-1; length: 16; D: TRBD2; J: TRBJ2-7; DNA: TGCGCCAGCAGCCCCCAGCGGGAGGGCCAAGGATACGAGCAGTACTTC; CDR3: CASSPQREGQGYEQYF
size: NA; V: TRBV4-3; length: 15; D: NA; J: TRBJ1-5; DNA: TGCGCCAGCAGCCAAGATCGGGGACGGAATCAGCCCCAGCATTTT; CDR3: CASSQDRGRNQPQHF
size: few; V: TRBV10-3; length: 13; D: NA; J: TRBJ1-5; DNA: TGTGCCATCAGTGTCAGCCAAAATCAGCCCCAGCATTTT; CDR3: CAISVSQNQPQHF
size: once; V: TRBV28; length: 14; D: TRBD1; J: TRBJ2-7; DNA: TGTGCCAGCAGTCCGGGACAGGGCCCTTACGAGCAGTACTTC; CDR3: CASSPGQGPYEQYF
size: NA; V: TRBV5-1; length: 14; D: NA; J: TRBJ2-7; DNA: TGCGCCAGCAGCTCACAGGACACAGCCTACGAGCAGTACTTC; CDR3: CASSSQDTAYEQYF
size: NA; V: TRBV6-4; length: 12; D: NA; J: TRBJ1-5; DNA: TGTGCCAGCAGGGGTCTCAATCAGCCCCAGCATTTT; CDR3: CASRGLNQPQHF